The 24 T cell receptor beta chains given below trace back to one sample, sequenced in a study of cytomegalovirus exposure and HLA in healthy donors. Researchers ran the PCR with 60 Vbeta and 13 Jbeta primers. The data were produced by immunoSEQ multiplex PCR, yet TCRdb's version contains in-frame clones alone and is incomplete. This table has about 120,000 clones, 81% appearing once. Source material: PBMCs. Receptors originate from a woman aged 25 to 39 in good health and CMV-seronegative.

The chain employs TRBV7-2 and TRBJ1-4; no firm D call. Germline V gene data show CDR1 as SGHTA and CDR2 as FQGNSA. This CDR3 has 15 residues. Trimming removed 1 base from V and 1 base from J, with 7 bases in between. Written as DNA, the CDR3 is TGTGCCAGCAGCTTAGTTTCGGGAACTAATGAAAAACTGTTTTTT. Translated: CASSLVSGTNEKLFF.

The chain has TRBV12-5 and TRBJ2-7, with D possibly being TRBD2 (5 bases). V gave up 4 bases and J gave up 1 base, with 11 bases separating them. Germline assignment: CDR1 LGHNT and CDR2 FRNRAP. The CDR3 covers 14 residues. The CDR3 DNA reads TGTGCTAGTGGTTCCCCCCAGCGGTCCTACGAGCAGTACTTC. It specifies CASGSPQRSYEQYF. Using reference TRBV12-5 and TRBJ2-7 for the parts outside the CDR3, the full variable domain is DARVTQTPRHKVTEMGQEVTMRCQPILGHNTVFWYRQTMMQGLELLAYFRNRAPLDDSGMPKDRFSAEMPDATLATLKIQPSEPRDSAVYFCASGSPQRSYEQYFGPGTRLTVT.

The chain links TRBV6-4 to TRBJ2-3, with 7 bases aligning to TRBD2. Germline CDR1 MRHNA, CDR2 SNTAGT. Losses at the gene ends were 5 bases for V and 3 bases for J; bases not matched to a gene: 8. The CDR3 is 15 amino acids. This CDR3 reads CASSTTPGRTDTQYF. As DNA, the CDR3 is TGTGCCAGCAGTACTACCCCCGGGAGGACAGATACGCAGTATTTT.

This chain uses TRBV27 with TRBJ1-2; D may be TRBD1 (6 bases). CDR1 is MNHEY, CDR2 SMNVEV, per germline (reference sequence). The CDR3 extends over 13 amino acids. V was clipped by 2 bases and J by 4 bases, with 8 bases between them. The CDR3 protein is CASSLTGPYGYTF. In nucleotides, the CDR3 is TGTGCCAGCAGTTTAACAGGGCCCTATGGCTACACCTTC.

CDR3 bases: TGTGCCAGCAGCCAAGTTTTCAGGGCGGACACCGGGGAGCTGTTTTTT. Translated, it gives CASSQVFRADTGELFF. The chain joins TRBV14 to TRBJ2-2; a possible D gene is TRBD1 (5 bases). Germline V gives CDR1 SGHDN, CDR2 FVKESK. The CDR3 runs to 16 residues. Between the trimmed V and J ends, which lost 1 base and 3 bases, there was a span of 12 bases.

The rearrangement links TRBV28 to TRBJ2-1; 12 nucleotides match TRBD2. The CDR3 extends over 15 amino acids. Germline-derived CDR1 and CDR2 are MDHEN and SYDVKM. Germline trimming cut 4 bases from V and 3 bases from J; bases unmatched to any gene: 1. The DNA of the CDR3 is TGTGCCAGCAGTTCGGGACTAGCGGGCTACAATGAGCAGTTCTTC. As protein: CASSSGLAGYNEQFF.

The J gene is TRBJ1-1, the V gene TRBV6-4, with D possibly TRBD1 on 5 matching bases. The germline V gene has CDR1 MRHNA and CDR2 SNTAGT. Between the trimmed V and J ends, which lost 3 bases and 2 bases, there was a span of 10 bases. The CDR3 runs to 14 residues. The CDR3 is CASSEGPENTEAFF. The DNA for the CDR3 is TGTGCCAGCAGTGAGGGGCCCGAAAACACTGAAGCTTTCTTT.

The chain recombines TRBV7-2 with TRBJ2-2, with 8 bases that match TRBD2. In germline, CDR1 is SGHTA, CDR2 FQGNSA. This CDR3 is 15 amino acids long. J gave up 4 bases and V 2 bases, and 3 bases lay outside the gene matches. CDR3 sequence: CASSLRSGGTGELFF. The CDR3 coding sequence is TGTGCCAGCAGCTTAAGGAGCGGGGGCACCGGGGAGCTGTTTTTT.

This chain uses TRBV5-1 with TRBJ2-3, with 9 nucleotides matching TRBD1. Per the germline V gene, CDR1 is SGHRS and CDR2 is YFSETQ. The CDR3 runs to 15 residues. V was clipped by 3 bases and J by 5 bases; unmatched bases: 7. In DNA form, the CDR3 reads TGCGCCAGCAGCTCTGGACAGGGGTATTTAGATACGCAGTATTTT. Translating it yields CASSSGQGYLDTQYF.

This clone has only a few counts. The V gene is TRBV4-3, the J gene TRBJ1-2, with 8 bases lining up with TRBD1. V lost 0 bases and J lost 2; bases outside the gene matches: 5. The CDR3 is made up of 16 amino acids. Germline V gives CDR1 LGHNA, CDR2 YSLEER. The CDR3 region is CASSQEASGGNYGYTF. DNA for the CDR3: TGCGCCAGCAGCCAAGAGGCCTCAGGGGGCAACTATGGCTACACCTTC.

The rearrangement joins TRBV10-3 to TRBJ2-5, with 8 bases that match TRBD2. CDR1 and CDR2 from the germline V gene are ENHRY and SYGVKD. This CDR3 region has 13 residues. V was pared by 8 bases and J by 5 bases, with 7 bases of the junction left unmatched. The CDR3 coding sequence is TGTGCCATCGCCCAGCGGGAGTGGGAGACCCAGTACTTC. Translation: CAIAQREWETQYF.

This rearrangement joins TRBV5-1 to TRBJ2-7, with TRBD1 matching 10 bases. The CDR3 length is 14 residues. Germline trimming cut 2 bases from V and 4 bases from J; bases unmatched to any gene: 3. The germline gives CDR1 SGHRS, CDR2 YFSETQ. The CDR3 nucleotides are TGCGCCAGCAGCTTCGGGACAGGGGTATACGAGCAGTACTTC. As protein: CASSFGTGVYEQYF. The whole variable domain, remainder taken from reference TRBV5-1 and TRBJ2-7, is KAGVTQTPRYLIKTRGQQVTLSCSPISGHRSVSWYQQTPGQGLQFLFEYFSETQRNKGNFPGRFSGRQFSNSRSEMNVSTLELGDSALYLCASSFGTGVYEQYFGPGTRLTVT.

The chain links TRBV19 to TRBJ1-5; weak D call: TRBD1 (6 bases). V lost 2 bases to trimming and J lost 9 bases, with 14 bases between them. The germline CDR1 and CDR2 sequences are LNHDA and SQIVND (reference sequence). The length of the CDR3 is 14 residues. CDR3 in DNA: TGTGCCAGTAGTATAACAGGGTCCGAAGGGCCCCAGCATTTT. Translated: CASSITGSEGPQHF.

The V and J genes are TRBV5-1 and TRBJ2-2; 7 nucleotides agree with TRBD2. Looked up from germline, CDR1 is SGHRS and CDR2 is YFSETQ. The V segment lost 0 bases and the J segment 6 bases; nucleotides outside the gene matches: 11. The CDR3 consists of 17 residues. The CDR3 is CASSLGASGGRAGELFF. For the CDR3, the DNA is TGCGCCAGCAGCTTGGGGGCTAGCGGAGGGAGAGCCGGGGAGCTGTTTTTT. Looking up the rest from reference TRBV5-1 and TRBJ2-2 gives the full variable domain: KAGVTQTPRYLIKTRGQQVTLSCSPISGHRSVSWYQQTPGQGLQFLFEYFSETQRNKGNFPGRFSGRQFSNSRSEMNVSTLELGDSALYLCASSLGASGGRAGELFFGEGSRLTVL.

This rearrangement joins TRBV27 to TRBJ2-1; a weak D match, TRBD2 (6 bases). This CDR3 spans 14 amino acids. Germline-derived CDR1 and CDR2 are MNHEY and SMNVEV (reference sequence). Trimming left V 1 base short and J 7 bases short, with 11 bases between. In nucleotides, the CDR3 is TGTGCCAGCAGTTTATTCCAACTAGCTAATGAGCAGTTCTTC. It specifies CASSLFQLANEQFF.

This clone was found once. This rearrangement joins TRBV11-2 to TRBJ2-3, with D unresolved. Trimming removed 1 base at V and 1 base at J, with 9 bases between. CDR1 and CDR2 (germline): SGHAT, FQNNGV. The CDR3 totals 15 residues. The CDR3 spells CASSLGRSRTDTQYF. CDR3 in DNA: TGTGCCAGCAGCTTAGGCAGGTCTCGCACAGATACGCAGTATTTT.

J is TRBJ2-1 and V is TRBV4-2; 9 positions agree with TRBD2. The junction had 10 bases not matched to a gene; V was cut back by 4 bases and J by 9 bases. The germline V gene encodes CDR1 LGHNA and CDR2 YNFKEQ. There are 15 residues in the CDR3. As DNA, the CDR3 is TGTGCCAGCAGCCGGACGGGACTAGCTCGCGGTGAGCAGTTCTTC. Translated, it gives CASSRTGLARGEQFF.

The chain couples TRBV30 to TRBJ2-3, with 15 nucleotides matching TRBD2. After removal of 5 bases from V and 5 bases from J, the junction contained 2 bases not matched to a gene. The CDR3 contains 14 residues. Per germline, CDR1 GTSNPN and CDR2 SVGIG (reference sequence). CDR3 DNA sequence: TGTGCCTGGGGGGGACTAGCGGGAGGAGATACGCAGTATTTT. It translates to CAWGGLAGGDTQYF.

This rearrangement joins TRBV14 to TRBJ2-7; D unclear. The ends were cut back, 4 bases at V and 6 bases at J, with 10 bases in the middle. Germline V gene data show CDR1 as SGHDN and CDR2 as FVKESK. The CDR3 consists of 12 residues. CDR3 bases: TGTGCCAGCAGCCCAACTGGTACCGAGCAGTACTTC. Its translation is CASSPTGTEQYF. The full variable domain, completed using reference TRBV14 and TRBJ2-7, is EAGVTQFPSHSVIEKGQTVTLRCDPISGHDNLYWYRRVMGKEIKFLLHFVKESKQDESGMPNNRFLAERTGGTYSTLKVQPAELEDSGVYFCASSPTGTEQYFGPGTRLTVT.

This sequence joins TRBV7-2 and TRBJ2-3, with 9 nucleotides matching TRBD2. The germline V gene encodes CDR1 SGHTA and CDR2 FQGNSA. CDR3 length: 16 amino acids. V lost 8 bases, J lost 2 bases, and 11 bases stayed unmatched. The CDR3 DNA follows: TGTGCCAGCTCGATGCGGGGGGGGGAAGCCACAGATACGCAGTATTTT. This encodes CASSMRGGEATDTQYF. Variable domain in full (rest from reference TRBV7-2 and TRBJ2-3): GAGVSQSPSNKVTEKGKDVELRCDPISGHTALYWYRQSLGQGLEFLIYFQGNSAPDKSGLPSDRFSAERTGGSVSTLTIQRTQQEDSAVYLCASSMRGGEATDTQYFGPGTRLTVL.

The rearrangement links TRBV7-9 to TRBJ2-2, with 9 bases identical to TRBD2. Germline CDR1 and CDR2: SEHNR and FQNEAQ (reference sequence). Unmatched junction bases numbered 4, after V lost 5 bases and J lost 3 bases. There are 15 residues in the CDR3. CDR3 in amino acids: CASSVSGSYTGELFF. DNA for the CDR3: TGTGCCAGCAGCGTTAGCGGGAGCTACACCGGGGAGCTGTTTTTT.

This clone was observed a single time. In DNA, the CDR3 is TGTGCCAGCAGTGGGGACAGGGGCGAGCAGTACTTC. It encodes CASSGDRGEQYF. This chain joins TRBV2 and TRBJ2-5, with 10 bases that match TRBD1. The DNA end is more similar to TRBJ2-7, so the J call may be wrong. Germline-derived CDR1 and CDR2 are SNHLY and FYNNEI. This CDR3 spans 12 amino acids.

The chain employs TRBV9 and TRBJ2-7; 7 bases fit TRBD1. The CDR3 loop spans 15 amino acids. The J segment lost 3 bases and the V segment lost 2 bases, leaving 8 bases of the junction unmatched. CDR1 is SGDLS, CDR2 YYNGEE, per germline. CDR3 region: CASSVHGDSHYEQYF. The CDR3 nucleotides read TGTGCCAGCAGCGTCCACGGGGACAGTCACTACGAGCAGTACTTC.

This clone was observed once. This chain links TRBV5-1 with TRBJ2-7; 10 bases align to TRBD1. Germline lookup yields CDR1 SGHRS and CDR2 YFSETQ. The ends lost 4 bases at V and 3 bases at J; junction bases unmatched: 4. The CDR3 is 14 amino acids. DNA for the CDR3: TGCGCCAGCAGCCCGGACAGGGGGTACTACGAGCAGTACTTC. Translated: CASSPDRGYYEQYF.